Listed here are 25 T cell receptor beta chains from one sample, sequenced in a study of blood T cell repertoires in COVID-19 (dated by TCRdb to about 2020). The library was obtained by the immunoSEQ multiplex PCR assay. This is the immuneACCESS table as TCRdb keeps it, with only in-frame sequences that have V and J called. A part of the clones is gone; compared with another copy, unresolved V genes explain less than half, and the rest is unexplained. The sample records under 200,000 clones, 90% of which are singletons. Nearly 0.55% of the sample goes to the ten largest clones. Sequencing was done on a sample of peripheral blood. The receptors were gathered from a man in his forties or fifties with acute or convalescent COVID-19.

The genes are TRBV7-2 and TRBJ2-1; D might be TRBD2 (7 bases). V was pared by 5 bases and J by 1 base, with 12 bases between. The germline V gene has CDR1 SGHTA and CDR2 FQGNSA. This CDR3 spans 15 amino acids. The CDR3 loop is CASSGGARSYNEQFF. Here the CDR3 DNA reads TGTGCCAGCAGCGGGGGGGCTAGATCCTACAATGAGCAGTTCTTC.

The chain is built from TRBV6-6 and TRBJ1-1; 10 bases are a match to TRBD1. The junction had 2 bases not matched to a gene; V was cut back by 8 bases and J by 5 bases. The length of the CDR3 is 12 residues. Germline V gene data show CDR1 as MNHNY and CDR2 as SVGAGI (reference sequence). CDR3 bases: TGTGCCAGCGGGACAGGGGCTACTGAAGCTTTCTTT. Amino acids: CASGTGATEAFF.

The chain carries TRBV7-2 and TRBJ2-1; 8 nucleotides line up with TRBD2. Trimming took 2 bases from V and 4 from J; bases not matched to a gene: 7. The CDR3 covers 16 residues. The V gene's germline CDR1 is SGHTA and CDR2 FQGNSA. As DNA, the CDR3 is TGTGCCAGCAGCTTAAATGCGCCGGGGGGGTACAATGAGCAGTTCTTC. Its translation is CASSLNAPGGYNEQFF.

The V gene is TRBV6-5, the J gene TRBJ2-2; D not resolved. Trimming stripped 8 bases from V and 5 bases from J, with 15 bases between. Germline values: CDR1 MNHEY, CDR2 SVGAGI. The CDR3 is 14 residues long. The CDR3 nucleotides read TGTGCCAGCGCGGCTGATGTTTGGACCGGGGAGCTGTTTTTT. It is translated as CASAADVWTGELFF.

The V and J genes are TRBV19 and TRBJ1-4; no definite D call. The CDR3 is made up of 16 amino acids. The V end was cut by 6 bases, the J end by 5 bases, with 19 bases between. Germline loops: CDR1 LNHDA, CDR2 SQIVND (reference sequence). The DNA for the CDR3 is TGTGCCAGTAGGGGAGGGTCGGCCTCCCGGAATGAAAAACTGTTTTTT. Translating it yields CASRGGSASRNEKLFF.

V usage is TRBV5-6 and J usage is TRBJ1-2; 10 positions match TRBD1. The CDR3 extends over 14 amino acids. Germline CDR1 reads SGHDT; CDR2 reads YYEEEE. Trimming cost V 4 bases and J 8 bases; bases outside gene matches: 8. CDR3 DNA: TGTGCCAGCAGCCTAGACAGGGGGCTAGGAGGCTACACCTTC. This encodes CASSLDRGLGGYTF.

The J gene is TRBJ2-1, the V gene TRBV7-9; a weak D match, TRBD1 (5 bases). There are 12 residues in the CDR3. In germline, CDR1 is SEHNR, CDR2 FQNEAQ (reference sequence). V lost 3 bases and J lost 7, with 7 bases in between. The DNA for the CDR3 is TGTGCCAGCAGCTTCAAGGGGAATGAGCAGTTCTTC. The encoded protein is CASSFKGNEQFF.

Here the CDR3 reads CASSLSQGQPQHF. CDR3 coding DNA: TGCGCCAGCAGCTTGAGTCAGGGCCAGCCCCAGCATTTT. This chain links TRBV5-1 with TRBJ1-5; perhaps TRBD1 as D (5 bases). The V end lost 1 base, the J end lost 7 bases, and 9 bases lay between the germline ends. Germline assignment: CDR1 SGHRS and CDR2 YFSETQ. CDR3 length equals 13 residues.

This clone came up a few times. V is TRBV5-4 and J is TRBJ2-4; weak D call: TRBD2 (7 bases). This CDR3 contains 15 residues. Germline V gene lookup returns CDR1 SGHNT and CDR2 YYREEE (reference sequence). V was cut by 3 bases and J by 0 bases, with 10 bases left in between. The chain's CDR3 is CASSWGGQAKNIQYF. DNA of the CDR3: TGTGCCAGCAGCTGGGGGGGGCAAGCCAAAAACATTCAGTACTTC.

In nucleotides, the CDR3 is TGTGCCATCAGTGGTTCGGTATTCTCACCCCTCCACTTT. Its protein is CAISGSVFSPLHF. The J gene is TRBJ1-6, the V gene TRBV10-3; no definite D call. This CDR3 is built from 13 residues. The germline V gene encodes CDR1 ENHRY and CDR2 SYGVKD. V lost 4 bases to trimming and J lost 10 bases, with 11 bases between them.

This chain joins TRBV27 and TRBJ2-3; 7 positions match TRBD1. Per germline, CDR1 MNHEY and CDR2 SMNVEV (reference sequence). The CDR3 is made up of 14 amino acids. V was pared by 7 bases and J by 4 bases, with 8 bases of the junction left unmatched. DNA for the CDR3: TGTGCCAGCAAGGGGGCTTCTTGGGCAGATACGCAGTATTTT. Its translation: CASKGASWADTQYF.

This chain links TRBV10-1 with TRBJ1-1; D is ambiguous. The CDR3 loop spans 13 amino acids. The germline V and J ends were trimmed by 3 bases and 1 base, with 6 bases remaining between them. The germline V gene has CDR1 WNHNN and CDR2 SYGVQD (reference sequence). The CDR3 protein is CASSDTTNTEAFF. The CDR3 region has the DNA TGCGCCAGCAGTGATACTACGAACACTGAAGCTTTCTTT.

This clone occurred a few times. V gene TRBV7-3 combines with J gene TRBJ1-3; D is perhaps TRBD1 (6 bases). V shed 4 bases and J shed 0 bases, with 10 bases lying between them. The V gene's germline CDR1 is SGHTA and CDR2 FQGTGA. This CDR3 region has 15 residues. CDR3 amino acids: CASSSQGHSGNTIYF. The CDR3 nucleotides are TGTGCCAGCAGCTCACAGGGCCACTCTGGAAACACCATATATTTT.

This clone was recorded once. The V and J genes are TRBV7-2 and TRBJ2-7, with TRBD2 matching 14 bases. Per germline, CDR1 SGHTA and CDR2 FQGNSA. The V and J ends lost 1 base and 3 bases, in that order; junction bases with no gene match: 8. This CDR3 has 18 residues. The DNA of the CDR3 is TGTGCCAGCAGCTTAGAGGGACTAGCGGGAGCCCTGAGCTACGAGCAGTACTTC. This gives the protein CASSLEGLAGALSYEQYF. The full variable domain, completed using reference TRBV7-2 and TRBJ2-7, is GAGVSQSPSNKVTEKGKDVELRCDPISGHTALYWYRQSLGQGLEFLIYFQGNSAPDKSGLPSDRFSAERTGGSVSTLTIQRTQQEDSAVYLCASSLEGLAGALSYEQYFGPGTRLTVT.

The rearrangement links TRBV19 to TRBJ1-6; 7 nucleotides align to TRBD1. With 2 bases clipped from V and 11 bases from J, the junction kept 6 bases outside the gene matches. The germline V gene has CDR1 LNHDA and CDR2 SQIVND (reference sequence). The CDR3 has 14 amino acids. Here the CDR3 DNA reads TGTGCCAGTAGTATACACAGGGGACAAACACCCCTCCACTTT. Translation gives CASSIHRGQTPLHF.

The V call is TRBV27, the J call TRBJ2-2, with D maybe TRBD2 (7 bases). Germline loops: CDR1 MNHEY, CDR2 SMNVEV (reference sequence). The CDR3 loop spans 16 amino acids. The ends were cut back, 1 base at V and 4 bases at J, with 13 bases in the middle. CDR3: CASSLLGGGRTGELFF. The CDR3 nucleotides are TGTGCCAGCAGTTTATTGGGGGGGGGCCGCACCGGGGAGCTGTTTTTT.

This chain links TRBV2 with TRBJ1-5, with D perhaps matching TRBD1 (6 bases). Germline CDR1 and CDR2: SNHLY and FYNNEI. Trimming pared 3 bases from V and 8 bases from J, leaving 14 bases between. The CDR3 length is 14 residues. CDR3 in amino acids: CASSEQGLLEPQHF. CDR3 bases: TGTGCCAGCAGTGAGCAGGGGTTGTTGGAGCCCCAGCATTTT.

The chain links TRBV18 to TRBJ1-2; 11 bases align to TRBD1. Germline CDR1 and CDR2: KGHSH and LQKENI. This CDR3 region has 15 residues. The ends lost 6 bases at V and 7 bases at J; junction bases unmatched: 10. CDR3 protein: CASSEADRGLGGYTF. The DNA of the CDR3 is TGTGCCAGCTCGGAAGCGGACAGGGGGCTCGGTGGCTACACCTTC.

The gene calls are TRBV6-5 and TRBJ2-2; 7 bases map to TRBD1. The CDR3 length is 15 residues. Germline V gene sequence: CDR1 MNHEY, CDR2 SVGAGI. J lost 1 base, V lost 4 bases, and 3 bases had no gene match. The DNA of the CDR3 is TGTGCCAGCAGTTTACACAGGGGGAACACCGGGGAGCTGTTTTTT. Amino acid sequence: CASSLHRGNTGELFF.

The V and J genes are TRBV28 and TRBJ2-1; 7 bases align to TRBD2. Germline CDR1 MDHEN, CDR2 SYDVKM. This CDR3 region has 15 residues. With V trimmed by 5 bases and J by 3 bases, 7 bases remained unmatched. The CDR3: CASSPTSSNYNEQFF. The CDR3 nucleotides read TGTGCCAGCAGTCCGACTAGCAGTAACTACAATGAGCAGTTCTTC.

The rearrangement links TRBV19 to TRBJ1-1; D gene unclear. The V gene's germline CDR1 is LNHDA and CDR2 SQIVND (reference sequence). The germline V and J ends were trimmed by 0 bases and 4 bases, with 6 bases remaining between them. The CDR3 runs 13 residues. The DNA of the CDR3 is TGTGCCAGTAGTATAGATGCGGGCACTGAAGCTTTCTTT. Its translation: CASSIDAGTEAFF. Based on the CDR3 plus reference TRBV19 and TRBJ1-1, the full variable domain is DGGITQSPKYLFRKEGQNVTLSCEQNLNHDAMYWYRQDPGQGLRLIYYSQIVNDFQKGDIAEGYSVSREKKESFPLTVTSAQKNPTAFYLCASSIDAGTEAFFGQGTRLTVV.

J is TRBJ2-6 and V is TRBV18, with D possibly TRBD2 on 5 matching bases. The CDR3 totals 16 residues. Germline V lookup: CDR1 KGHSH, CDR2 LQKENI. The ends were cut back, 3 bases at V and 0 bases at J, with 9 bases in the middle. The DNA for the CDR3 is TGTGCCAGCTCACCGTCCGGGAACTCTGGGGCCAACGTCCTGACTTTC. It yields the protein CASSPSGNSGANVLTF.

The CDR3 DNA sequence: TGTGCCATCAGGCGGGGCGGGGGCGATCAAGAGACCCAGTACTTC. As protein: CAIRRGGGDQETQYF. The rearrangement links TRBV10-3 to TRBJ2-5; perhaps TRBD2 as D (7 bases). The length of the CDR3 is 15 residues. The germline V and J ends were trimmed by 6 bases and 2 bases, with 16 bases remaining between them. CDR1 is ENHRY, CDR2 SYGVKD, per germline.

This clone has a single count. The J gene is TRBJ2-2, the V gene TRBV7-2, with 8 bases that match TRBD1. Trimming cost V 4 bases and J 8 bases; bases outside gene matches: 12. The germline gives CDR1 SGHTA, CDR2 FQGNSA. The CDR3 contains 16 residues. CDR3 in DNA: TGTGCCAGCAGCTGGGGACAGGTCCTTCTTGGGGGGGAGCTGTTTTTT. Translating it yields CASSWGQVLLGGELFF.

V is TRBV5-8 and J is TRBJ1-5; maybe TRBD1 (5 bases). The germline gives CDR1 SGHTS, CDR2 YDEGEE. CDR3 size: 14 residues. V was shortened by 2 bases and J by 3 bases, with 9 bases between the two germline ends. CDR3 sequence: CASSLQAINQPQHF. The DNA of the CDR3 is TGTGCCAGCAGCTTACAGGCTATCAATCAGCCCCAGCATTTT.